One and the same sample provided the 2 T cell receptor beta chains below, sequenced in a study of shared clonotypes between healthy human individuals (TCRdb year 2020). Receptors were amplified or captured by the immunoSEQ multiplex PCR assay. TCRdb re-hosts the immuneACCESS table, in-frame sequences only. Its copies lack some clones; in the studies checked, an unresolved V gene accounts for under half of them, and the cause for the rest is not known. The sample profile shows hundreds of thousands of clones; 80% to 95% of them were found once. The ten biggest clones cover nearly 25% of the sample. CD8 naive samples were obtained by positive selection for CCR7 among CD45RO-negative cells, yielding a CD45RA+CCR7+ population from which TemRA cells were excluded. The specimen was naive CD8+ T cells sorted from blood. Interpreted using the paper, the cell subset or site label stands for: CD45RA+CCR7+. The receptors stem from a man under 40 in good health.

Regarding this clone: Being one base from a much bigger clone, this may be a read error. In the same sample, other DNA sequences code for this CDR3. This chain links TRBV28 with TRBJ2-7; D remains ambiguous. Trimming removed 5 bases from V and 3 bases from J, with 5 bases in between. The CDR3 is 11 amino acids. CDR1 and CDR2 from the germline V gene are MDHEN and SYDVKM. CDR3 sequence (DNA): TGTGCCAGCAGTCCCTACTACGAGCAGTACTTC. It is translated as CASSPYYEQYF.

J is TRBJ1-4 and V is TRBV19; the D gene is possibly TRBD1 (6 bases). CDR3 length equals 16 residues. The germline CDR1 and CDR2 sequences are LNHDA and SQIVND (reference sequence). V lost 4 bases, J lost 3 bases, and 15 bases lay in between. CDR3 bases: TGTGCCAGTAGTACTCCTGGGGGACACCCTAATGAAAAACTGTTTTTT. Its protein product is CASSTPGGHPNEKLFF.